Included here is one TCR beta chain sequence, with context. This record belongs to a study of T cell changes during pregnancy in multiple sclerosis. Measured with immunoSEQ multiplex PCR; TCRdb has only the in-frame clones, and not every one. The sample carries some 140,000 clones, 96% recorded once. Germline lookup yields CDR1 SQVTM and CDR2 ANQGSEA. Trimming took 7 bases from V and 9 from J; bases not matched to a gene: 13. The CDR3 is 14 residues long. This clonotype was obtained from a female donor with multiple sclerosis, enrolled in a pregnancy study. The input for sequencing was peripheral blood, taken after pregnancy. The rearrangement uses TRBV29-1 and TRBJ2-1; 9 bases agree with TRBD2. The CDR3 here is CSGDSGTSYGEQFF. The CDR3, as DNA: TGCAGCGGCGATAGCGGGACTAGCTACGGTGAGCAGTTCTTC.